A selection of T cell receptor beta chains follows, all from one sample in a study of blood T cell repertoires in COVID-19. Only in-frame clones appear in the TCRdb table, and some are missing; sequencing was by immunoSEQ multiplex PCR. The repertoire includes tens of thousands of clones, roughly 80% of them detected once, and 15% to 20% sits in the top ten. Material: peripheral blood. These receptors came from a woman older than 75 with acute or convalescent COVID-19. The CDR3 runs from the conserved cysteine through the conserved F or W. D genes are given only for firm matches. Clone size is not always given. Where it is, it says once, few, many or a class for expanded clones.

V gene	J gene	D gene	clone size	CDR3 protein	CDR3 DNA
TRBV19	TRBJ2-2	TRBD1	.	CASTDRGNTGELFF	TGTGCCAGTACCGACAGGGGAAACACCGGGGAGCTGTTTTTT
TRBV5-5	TRBJ2-1	TRBD2	.	CASSSRPDPSGGGGDEQFF	TGTGCCAGCAGCTCCCGACCCGACCCATCCGGGGGGGGCGGAGATGAGCAGTTCTTC
TRBV5-4	TRBJ1-3	.	few	CASSSVGPSSGNTIYF	TGTGCCAGCAGCTCGGTCGGTCCGAGCTCTGGAAACACCATATATTTT
TRBV20-1	TRBJ1-6	.	.	CSASKQYTINSPLHF	TGCAGTGCTAGTAAACAGTATACAATAAATTCACCCCTCCACTTT
TRBV29-1	TRBJ2-4	.	few	CSVAGERKSQYF	TGCAGCGTTGCAGGGGAGAGAAAATCCCAGTACTTC
TRBV19	TRBJ2-3	TRBD2	.	CASSRSGGANTQYF	TGTGCCAGTAGTAGGAGCGGGGGGGCAAATACGCAGTATTTT
TRBV2	TRBJ2-5	TRBD1	.	CASRGGQGARETQYF	TGTGCCAGCAGGGGGGGACAGGGGGCGAGGGAGACCCAGTACTTC
TRBV7-9	TRBJ1-2	.	once	CASSLGGVNYGYTF	TGTGCCAGCAGCTTAGGCGGGGTAAACTATGGCTACACCTTC
TRBV6-5	TRBJ1-2	.	few	CASSYERDYGYTF	TGTGCCAGCAGTTACGAGCGCGACTATGGCTACACCTTC
TRBV7-2	TRBJ1-2	.	.	CASSLRAYGYTF	TGTGCCAGCAGCTTGAGGGCTTACGGCTACACCTTC
TRBV29-1	TRBJ2-7	TRBD1	.	CSVAQGAREQYF	TGCAGCGTGGCACAGGGGGCTCGGGAGCAGTACTTC
TRBV5-8	TRBJ2-3	TRBD1	.	CASSRDRGRSSTDTQYF	TGTGCCAGCAGTCGAGACAGGGGCCGTTCTAGCACAGATACGCAGTATTTT
TRBV2	TRBJ2-5	TRBD1	.	CASSLQGLETQYF	TGTGCCAGCAGTTTACAGGGGTTGGAGACCCAGTACTTC
TRBV2	TRBJ1-6	.	.	CASKQDSIILSLHF	TGTGCCAGCAAGCAAGACAGTATAATTTTGTCCCTCCACTTT
TRBV24-1	TRBJ2-5	.	.	CATSDSGRAQETQYF	TGTGCCACCAGTGATTCCGGCAGGGCGCAAGAGACCCAGTACTTC
TRBV19	TRBJ1-1	.	.	CATSGGEHTEAFF	TGTGCCACCTCCGGCGGGGAACACACTGAAGCTTTCTTT
TRBV9	TRBJ1-2	TRBD1	.	CASSGTFRDSPYGYTF	TGTGCCAGCAGCGGGACTTTCCGGGACAGCCCCTATGGCTACACCTTC
TRBV2	TRBJ2-1	.	.	CASTPGTMGNEQFF	TGTGCCAGCACGCCCGGGACAATGGGGAATGAGCAGTTCTTC
TRBV2	TRBJ2-1	TRBD2	.	CASSALAGGPGEQFF	TGTGCCAGCAGTGCCCTAGCGGGGGGGCCAGGTGAGCAGTTCTTC
TRBV7-9	TRBJ2-5	.	.	CASSLRGETQYF	TGTGCCAGCAGCTTACGGGGGGAGACCCAGTACTTC
TRBV20-1	TRBJ2-4	TRBD1	once	CSARGQGGIQYF	TGCAGTGCTCGTGGACAGGGGGGCATTCAGTACTTC
TRBV7-9	TRBJ2-5	TRBD2	.	CASSPAPGGVGAQYF	TGTGCCAGCAGCCCAGCTCCCGGGGGGGTCGGGGCCCAGTACTTC
TRBV9	TRBJ1-4	TRBD1	.	CASSFDPGTGGEKLFF	TGTGCCAGCAGCTTCGATCCCGGGACAGGTGGCGAAAAACTGTTTTTT